The 13 T cell receptor beta chains in this list originate from one sample, sequenced in a study of regulatory T cells in long-lasting Graves disease. Regarding time point: newly diagnosed GD, antithyroid drugs for less than 3 months. There was RNA extracted from PBMCs, and the TCR library was made from it. CDR3 regions were amplified by Arm-PCR using iRepertoire HTBI primers to build TCR beta libraries. TCRdb analysed the multiplex PCR reads with MiXCR anew, one entry per CDR3 protein. The profile shows approximately 560,000 distinct CDR3 sequences, 15% to 20% of them singletons. The sample was also linked to a second study, of T cells in Graves' hyperthyroidism and ophthalmopathy.

The sequencing used peripheral blood mononuclear cells (PBMCs), collected at new diagnosis, from a patient treated with antithyroid drugs. Receptors were obtained from a man between 18 and 29 years old with Graves disease.

In its sample, this clonotype was seen many times. This chain joins TRBV2 and TRBJ1-5, with 7 nucleotides matching TRBD1. CDR1 is SNHLY and CDR2 is FYNNEI in the germline V gene. With 6 bases clipped from V and 6 bases from J, the junction kept 8 bases outside the gene matches. The CDR3 is 14 amino acids. The CDR3 DNA sequence: TGTGCCAGCAGAGCCCAGGGGGGGGGTCAGCCCCAGCATTTT. Protein sequence: CASRAQGGGQPQHF. Filled out from reference TRBV2 and TRBJ1-5, the complete variable domain reads EPEVTQTPSHQVTQMGQEVILRCVPISNHLYFYWYRQILGQKVEFLVSFYNNEISEKSEIFDDQFSVERPDGSNFTLKIRSTKLEDSAMYFCASRAQGGGQPQHFGDGTRLSIL.

This clonotype was counted at least ten times. The chain employs TRBV5-1 and TRBJ1-1; no clear D gene. CDR1 and CDR2 from the germline V gene are SGHRS and YFSETQ. V was cut by 3 bases and J by 5 bases, with 11 bases left in between. This CDR3 has 13 amino acids. The CDR3 sequence is CASSSRPGTEAFF. Written as DNA, the CDR3 is TGCGCCAGCAGCTCGCGACCGGGGACTGAAGCTTTCTTT.

There are many counts of this clonotype. The chain carries TRBV12-3 or TRBV12-4 and TRBJ1-1, with D possibly matching TRBD1 (5 bases). Trimming stripped 1 base from V and 11 bases from J, with 11 bases between. CDR3 length: 12 residues. CDR3 in amino acids: CASSLVRGDAFF. The CDR3, as DNA: TGTGCCAGCAGTTTAGTTCGAGGGGACGCTTTCTTT.

This clonotype was found many times. V usage is TRBV6-1 and J usage is TRBJ1-5, with D tentatively TRBD1 (5 bases). CDR1 is MNHNS, CDR2 SASEGT, per germline. The CDR3 runs to 15 residues. The germline V and J ends were trimmed by 6 bases and 0 bases, with 12 bases remaining between them. The CDR3 nucleotides read TGTGCCAGCAGGCCGCGGACATATAGCAATCAGCCCCAGCATTTT. Residues: CASRPRTYSNQPQHF.

This clonotype has a count of ten or more. The rearrangement joins TRBV7-8 to TRBJ1-1; D unclear. Germline CDR1 SGHVS, CDR2 FQNEAQ. V lost 1 base, J lost 3 bases, and 15 bases lay in between. The CDR3 is made up of 16 amino acids. The CDR3 coding sequence is TGTGCCAGCAGCTTAGGCCTTAAGGGTTGGGACACTGAAGCTTTCTTT. Its protein product is CASSLGLKGWDTEAFF. The whole variable domain, remainder taken from reference TRBV7-8 and TRBJ1-1, is GAGVSQSPRYKVAKRGQDVALRCDPISGHVSLFWYQQALGQGPEFLTYFQNEAQLDKSGLPSDRFFAERPEGSVSTLKIQRTQQEDSAVYLCASSLGLKGWDTEAFFGQGTRLTVV.

Ten or more counts support this clonotype. The chain recombines TRBV5-1 with TRBJ2-7; TRBD1 aligns across 9 bases. This CDR3 has 14 amino acids. The J segment lost 5 bases and the V segment lost 4 bases, leaving 7 bases of the junction unmatched. Germline V gene lookup returns CDR1 SGHRS and CDR2 YFSETQ. The CDR3 spells CASSPGQGFDEQYF. The CDR3 DNA reads as TGCGCCAGCAGCCCGGGACAGGGATTCGACGAGCAGTACTTC. Supplemented by reference TRBV5-1 and TRBJ2-7, the full variable domain reads KAGVTQTPRYLIKTRGQQVTLSCSPISGHRSVSWYQQTPGQGLQFLFEYFSETQRNKGNFPGRFSGRQFSNSRSEMNVSTLELGDSALYLCASSPGQGFDEQYFGPGTRLTVT.

V is TRBV29-1 and J is TRBJ1-2, with 8 nucleotides matching TRBD1. The CDR3 has 12 residues. With 4 bases clipped from V and 8 bases from J, the junction kept 6 bases outside the gene matches. Germline CDR1 and CDR2: SQVTM and ANQGSEA. CDR3 in amino acids: CSVGGQALGYTF. CDR3 DNA: TGCAGCGTTGGGGGACAGGCGTTGGGCTACACCTTC.

This clonotype was picked up many times. This chain connects TRBV20-1 to TRBJ1-1; a weak D match, TRBD1 (5 bases). V lost 3 bases and J lost 7, with 18 bases in between. CDR1 is DFQATT, CDR2 SNEGSKA, per germline (reference sequence). The CDR3 length is 14 residues. The CDR3 spells CSASKPGLAGEAFF. DNA for the CDR3: TGCAGTGCTAGCAAACCGGGACTTGCTGGTGAAGCTTTCTTT.

The CDR3 region is CASSQKLWGRELFF. DNA of the CDR3: TGTGCCAGCAGCCAAAAACTCTGGGGCCGGGAGCTGTTTTTT. The J gene is TRBJ2-2, the V gene TRBV14, with D possibly being TRBD1 (5 bases). Germline-derived CDR1 and CDR2 are SGHDN and FVKESK. The CDR3 has 14 amino acids. The ends were cut back, 2 bases at V and 9 bases at J, with 13 bases in the middle.

This chain joins TRBV30 and TRBJ1-2, with a possible D match to TRBD1 (5 bases). Per the germline V gene, CDR1 is GTSNPN and CDR2 is SVGIG (reference sequence). Trimming took 4 bases from V and 0 from J, leaving 9 bases between them. The CDR3 runs 13 residues. The CDR3 nucleotides are TGTGCCTGGAAACGGGGGGCTAACTATGGCTACACCTTC. Its protein product is CAWKRGANYGYTF.

This sequence joins TRBV20-1 and TRBJ2-3, with 10 bases aligning to TRBD2. The CDR3 runs to 18 residues. V gave up 0 bases and J gave up 6 bases; unmatched junction bases: 15. CDR1 is DFQATT and CDR2 is SNEGSKA in the germline V gene (reference sequence). In nucleotides, the CDR3 is TGCAGTGCTAGAGATCCGGGACTAAGCGGGAGGGGTTTTGATACGCAGTATTTT. Protein product: CSARDPGLSGRGFDTQYF.

The table lists this clonotype with a few counts. The J gene is TRBJ2-7, the V gene TRBV4-1; 12 nucleotides agree with TRBD2. Germline-derived CDR1 and CDR2 are MGHRA and YSYEKL. This CDR3 has 19 amino acids. Trimming cost V 1 base and J 0 bases; bases outside gene matches: 10. CDR3 nucleotides: TGCGCCAGCAGCCAAGGGGGGTCTAGCGGGAGGGGAAGCTCCTACGAGCAGTACTTC. Protein product: CASSQGGSSGRGSSYEQYF.

This clonotype was seen a few times. The V and J genes are TRBV20-1 and TRBJ2-1, with D possibly being TRBD1 (5 bases). V was trimmed by 2 bases and J by 3 bases, leaving 17 bases between them. Germline-derived CDR1 and CDR2 are DFQATT and SNEGSKA (reference sequence). The CDR3 has 16 residues. CDR3 sequence: CSARSRAFTSYNEQFF. CDR3 bases: TGCAGTGCTAGATCCAGGGCCTTTACGAGCTACAATGAGCAGTTCTTC.